These T cell receptor beta chains were read from a single sample in a study of control samples from healthy donors and cancer patients. Using immunoSEQ multiplex PCR, the repertoire was profiled, and TCRdb retains in-frame clones only, with some absent. The data contain under 200,000 clones, about 94% of them seen just once; the ten biggest clones take up approximately 0.7%. The sample was blood. These receptors were taken from a woman aged 30 to 39 in good health. Each CDR3 is given with its conserved first and last residue. A D gene is named only where the DNA matches it firmly. Clone size is stated in some rows and not others, as once, few, many or a class when expanded.

v_gene: TRBV19; len: 14; d_gene: TRBD1; j_gene: TRBJ1-1; abundance: -; CDR3aa: CASKLQGEVAEAFF; CDR3nt: TGTGCCAGCAAACTACAGGGGGAAGTAGCTGAAGCTTTCTTT
v_gene: TRBV2; len: 14; d_gene: -; j_gene: TRBJ1-4; abundance: -; CDR3aa: CASRGLATNEKLFF; CDR3nt: TGTGCCAGCAGGGGGCTTGCAACTAATGAAAAACTGTTTTTT
v_gene: TRBV29-1; len: 15; d_gene: -; j_gene: TRBJ1-1; abundance: -; CDR3aa: CSVIRGLALRTEAFF; CDR3nt: TGCAGCGTTATCAGGGGACTCGCATTAAGAACTGAAGCTTTCTTT
v_gene: TRBV13; len: 14; d_gene: -; j_gene: TRBJ2-1; abundance: -; CDR3aa: CASSLRTAYNEQFF; CDR3nt: TGTGCCAGCAGCTTACGGACAGCTTACAATGAGCAGTTCTTC
v_gene: TRBV5-4; len: 16; d_gene: -; j_gene: TRBJ2-1; abundance: -; CDR3aa: CASSPAGLLNYNEQFF; CDR3nt: TGTGCCAGCAGCCCAGCGGGCCTCCTTAATTACAATGAGCAGTTCTTC
v_gene: TRBV29-1; len: 12; d_gene: -; j_gene: TRBJ2-1; abundance: -; CDR3aa: CSVQLAYNEQFF; CDR3nt: TGCAGCGTACAGTTGGCCTACAATGAGCAGTTCTTC
v_gene: TRBV19; len: 13; d_gene: -; j_gene: TRBJ1-1; abundance: -; CDR3aa: CASTVGVNTEAFF; CDR3nt: TGTGCCAGTACCGTCGGGGTGAACACTGAAGCTTTCTTT
v_gene: TRBV11-2; len: 13; d_gene: -; j_gene: TRBJ1-5; abundance: -; CDR3aa: CASSLGSHQPQHF; CDR3nt: TGTGCCAGCAGCTTGGGCAGCCACCAGCCCCAGCATTTT
v_gene: TRBV24-1; len: 15; d_gene: TRBD1; j_gene: TRBJ2-1; abundance: few; CDR3aa: CATSDWGTANNEQFF; CDR3nt: TGTGCCACCAGTGACTGGGGGACAGCTAACAATGAGCAGTTCTTC
v_gene: TRBV29-1; len: 9; d_gene: -; j_gene: TRBJ1-1; abundance: -; CDR3aa: CSVGTEAFF; CDR3nt: TGCAGCGTTGGCACTGAAGCTTTCTTT
v_gene: TRBV3-1/TRBV3-2; len: 12; d_gene: TRBD2; j_gene: TRBJ2-1; abundance: -; CDR3aa: CASRLAGDEQFF; CDR3nt: TGTGCCAGCAGGCTAGCGGGAGATGAGCAGTTCTTC
v_gene: TRBV5-6; len: 16; d_gene: TRBD2; j_gene: TRBJ2-2; abundance: -; CDR3aa: CASRSRLAGNTGELFF; CDR3nt: TGTGCCAGCAGATCTAGACTAGCGGGGAACACCGGGGAGCTGTTTTTT
v_gene: TRBV9; len: 13; d_gene: -; j_gene: TRBJ2-5; abundance: -; CDR3aa: CASSVSSQETQYF; CDR3nt: TGTGCCAGCAGCGTGTCCAGCCAAGAGACCCAGTACTTC
v_gene: TRBV4-3; len: 16; d_gene: TRBD1; j_gene: TRBJ2-5; abundance: once; CDR3aa: CASSQGWTGGLETQYF; CDR3nt: TGCGCCAGCAGCCAAGGTTGGACAGGGGGCCTTGAGACCCAGTACTTC
v_gene: TRBV5-4; len: 13; d_gene: -; j_gene: TRBJ2-3; abundance: few; CDR3aa: CASQPSRGDTQYF; CDR3nt: TGTGCCAGCCAACCTTCCAGGGGAGATACGCAGTATTTT
v_gene: TRBV7-4; len: 17; d_gene: -; j_gene: TRBJ1-1; abundance: once; CDR3aa: CASKRPGLAGMNTEAFF; CDR3nt: TGTGCCAGCAAAAGACCGGGCCTCGCGGGAATGAACACTGAAGCTTTCTTT
v_gene: TRBV4-1; len: 16; d_gene: TRBD1; j_gene: TRBJ1-2; abundance: -; CDR3aa: CASSQAGQGGNYGYTF; CDR3nt: TGCGCCAGCAGCCAAGCAGGACAGGGGGGGAACTATGGCTACACCTTC
v_gene: TRBV6-5; len: 15; d_gene: -; j_gene: TRBJ2-1; abundance: -; CDR3aa: CASSLEIFPINEQFF; CDR3nt: TGTGCCAGCAGTCTGGAGATCTTTCCCATTAATGAGCAGTTCTTC
v_gene: TRBV28; len: 14; d_gene: -; j_gene: TRBJ1-5; abundance: once; CDR3aa: CASSLWGGRQPQHF; CDR3nt: TGTGCCAGCAGTTTATGGGGGGGTAGGCAGCCCCAGCATTTT
v_gene: TRBV7-9; len: 14; d_gene: -; j_gene: TRBJ2-7; abundance: -; CDR3aa: CASSLTSGSYEQYF; CDR3nt: TGTGCCAGCAGCTTAACTAGTGGCTCCTACGAGCAGTACTTC
v_gene: TRBV28; len: 17; d_gene: -; j_gene: TRBJ1-4; abundance: -; CDR3aa: CASSPAGLGITNEKLFF; CDR3nt: TGTGCCAGCAGCCCAGCAGGGCTAGGAATAACTAATGAAAAACTGTTTTTT
v_gene: TRBV28; len: 13; d_gene: -; j_gene: TRBJ1-3; abundance: -; CDR3aa: CASSFFSGNTIYF; CDR3nt: TGTGCCAGCAGTTTCTTTTCTGGAAACACCATATATTTT
v_gene: TRBV14; len: 16; d_gene: TRBD1; j_gene: TRBJ1-2; abundance: -; CDR3aa: CASSIPGQGRGYGYTF; CDR3nt: TGTGCCAGCAGTATACCGGGACAGGGGAGAGGCTATGGCTACACCTTC
v_gene: TRBV24-1; len: 13; d_gene: TRBD1; j_gene: TRBJ2-3; abundance: -; CDR3aa: CATLGQGEDTQYF; CDR3nt: TGTGCCACCCTGGGACAGGGGGAAGATACGCAGTATTTT
v_gene: TRBV27; len: 14; d_gene: -; j_gene: TRBJ2-7; abundance: -; CDR3aa: CASSLSDSSYEQYF; CDR3nt: TGTGCCAGCAGTTTGTCCGACAGCTCCTACGAGCAGTACTTC
v_gene: TRBV12-5; len: 16; d_gene: TRBD1; j_gene: TRBJ1-4; abundance: -; CDR3aa: CASGLLGQGTNEKLFF; CDR3nt: TGTGCTAGTGGTTTGCTGGGACAGGGAACTAATGAAAAACTGTTTTTT
v_gene: TRBV7-9; len: 16; d_gene: TRBD1; j_gene: TRBJ2-1; abundance: -; CDR3aa: CASSFSGQGTYNEQFF; CDR3nt: TGTGCCAGCAGCTTTTCCGGACAGGGGACCTACAATGAGCAGTTCTTC
v_gene: TRBV28; len: 17; d_gene: -; j_gene: TRBJ2-7; abundance: -; CDR3aa: CASSSSPLRKNFREQYF; CDR3nt: TGTGCCAGCAGTTCTTCCCCGCTTAGAAAAAATTTTCGCGAGCAGTACTTC